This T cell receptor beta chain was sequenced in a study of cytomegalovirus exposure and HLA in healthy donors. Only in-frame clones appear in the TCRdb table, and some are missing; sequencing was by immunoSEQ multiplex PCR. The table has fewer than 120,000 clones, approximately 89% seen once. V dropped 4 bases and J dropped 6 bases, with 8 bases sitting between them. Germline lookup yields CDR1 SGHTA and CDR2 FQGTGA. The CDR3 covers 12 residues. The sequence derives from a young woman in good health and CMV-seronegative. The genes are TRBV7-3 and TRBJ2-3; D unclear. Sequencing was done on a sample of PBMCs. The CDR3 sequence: CASSSGSDTQYF. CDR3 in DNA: TGTGCCAGCAGCTCCGGTTCTGATACGCAGTATTTT.